These T cell receptor beta chains were read from a single sample in a study of blood T cell repertoires in COVID-19. Sequencing was performed with immunoSEQ multiplex PCR; in TCRdb, only in-frame clones are kept and a portion is missing. Of about 150,000 clones listed, more than 75% are singletons. Material for sequencing was peripheral blood. These TCRs come from a human donor with acute or convalescent COVID-19. The donor label of this sample is uncertain. CDR3s include the opening cysteine and the closing phenylalanine or tryptophan. The D gene is left open where the match is weak.

V gene	D gene	J gene	CDR3 protein	CDR3 DNA
TRBV7-2	-	TRBJ2-3	CASSTGRAQNTQYF	TGTGCCAGCAGCACAGGGAGGGCCCAAAATACGCAGTATTTT
TRBV7-9	TRBD1	TRBJ1-2	CASSLDGAGGNYGYTF	TGTGCCAGCAGCTTAGATGGAGCAGGGGGTAACTATGGCTACACCTTC
TRBV2	-	TRBJ1-1	CASSLRQNTEAFF	TGTGCCAGCAGTCTCCGACAGAACACTGAAGCTTTCTTT
TRBV12-3/TRBV12-4	TRBD2	TRBJ2-5	CASRRGGEGTQYF	TGTGCCAGCAGGCGCGGGGGGGAAGGGACCCAGTACTTC
TRBV2	-	TRBJ1-5	CASSGRVSNQPQHF	TGTGCCAGCAGTGGCAGGGTTAGCAATCAGCCCCAGCATTTT
TRBV10-3	-	TRBJ1-4	CAISEEGPWGKLFF	TGTGCCATCAGTGAAGAGGGCCCCTGGGGAAAACTGTTTTTT
TRBV27	-	TRBJ1-2	CASSSDRVYGYTF	TGTGCCAGCAGCTCCGACAGAGTCTATGGCTACACCTTC
TRBV2	-	TRBJ1-1	CASTRDTEAFF	TGTGCCAGCACCAGGGACACTGAAGCTTTCTTT
TRBV7-8	-	TRBJ2-3	CASSPSTDTQYF	TGTGCCAGCAGCCCGTCCACAGATACGCAGTATTTT
TRBV18	-	TRBJ2-3	CASSPSGGTDTQYF	TGTGCCAGCTCACCATCAGGGGGCACAGATACGCAGTATTTT
TRBV11-1	TRBD1	TRBJ2-5	CASSDRGRETQYF	TGTGCCAGCAGTGACAGGGGGCGGGAGACCCAGTACTTC